These 2 T cell receptor beta chains were sequenced from one sample in a study of T cell responses to AZD1222 COVID-19 vaccine. TCRdb's copy holds only in-frame clones and misses some; the assay was immunoSEQ multiplex PCR. The table has roughly 120,000 clones, about 87% seen once. The specimen was peripheral blood, collected on day 0 of AZD1222 vaccination. The receptors were sampled from an adult in good health.

The V gene is TRBV7-2, the J gene TRBJ1-5; D is possibly TRBD1 (5 bases). Germline V gene sequence: CDR1 SGHTA, CDR2 FQGNSA. V lost 4 bases, J lost 3 bases, and 16 bases lay in between. The CDR3 consists of 16 residues. This CDR3 is CASSSDPGPLNQPQHF. The CDR3 DNA follows: TGTGCCAGCAGCTCAGACCCGGGGCCCCTCAATCAGCCCCAGCATTTT.

This clone was counted a few times. The V and J genes are TRBV5-1 and TRBJ2-1; 9 bases agree with TRBD2. The CDR3 loop spans 14 amino acids. Germline trimming cut 4 bases from V and 4 bases from J; bases unmatched to any gene: 3. Germline values: CDR1 SGHRS, CDR2 YFSETQ. The CDR3 DNA reads TGCGCCAGCAGCCCGGGACTAGCTTACAATGAGCAGTTCTTC. It is translated as CASSPGLAYNEQFF.